The rows below give T cell receptor beta chains drawn from one sample of a study of regulatory T cells in long-lasting Graves disease. Each CDR3 protein gets one entry after TCRdb re-called the multiplex PCR reads with MiXCR. The profile covers 400,000 to 550,000 distinct CDR3 sequences, with about a sixth appearing a single time and around 10% taken by the ten largest. The same sample was also studied in work on T cells in Graves' hyperthyroidism and ophthalmopathy.

This specimen was peripheral blood mononuclear cells (PBMCs), taken at new diagnosis, from a patient treated with antithyroid drugs. These receptor sequences come from a woman aged 30 to 39 with Graves disease. Both conserved end residues are trimmed from each CDR3. The listing skips clone size in some rows; elsewhere it reads once, few, many or a size class.

ASSVPTVEAF,TRBJ1-1,TRBV7-2,many
ASSRHYASGSKETQY,TRBJ2-5,TRBV27,many
ASLGGSMGELF,TRBJ2-2,TRBV11-2,many
SALPAWGRDYLGNQPQH,TRBJ1-5,TRBV20-1,many
ASLPGPVHGYT,TRBJ1-2,TRBV6-1,few
SSRGRTDTQY,TRBJ2-3,TRBV29-1,few
ASSIGAGQSYEQY,TRBJ2-7,TRBV19,-
ASSVGGRGNEQY,TRBJ2-7,TRBV9,few
ASSLRALKDLNTDTQY,TRBJ2-3,TRBV7-8,many
ASSLNVEGAGVQETQY,TRBJ2-5,TRBV28,many
ASSSGRGDTQY,TRBJ2-3,TRBV12-3/TRBV12-4,many
AVGLIYEQY,TRBJ2-7,TRBV6-1,many
ASSRGSRQDSYEQY,TRBJ2-7,TRBV11-2,many
ASSYIRGKDYEQY,TRBJ2-7,TRBV6-2/TRBV6-3,many
ASSPLAGLSYEQY,TRBJ2-7,TRBV2,many
ASSPTGGRAYEQY,TRBJ2-7,TRBV7-3,few
ASSSHSRGEANTEAF,TRBJ1-1,TRBV5-1,many
ASLGESGELF,TRBJ2-2,TRBV12-3/TRBV12-4,-
ASSLGEGIQPQH,TRBJ1-5,TRBV5-1,-
ASSVGNTGELF,TRBJ2-2,TRBV25-1,-
ASTLHVSATNEKLF,TRBJ1-4,TRBV6-1,few
ASRVSGIAKNIQY,TRBJ2-4,TRBV6-1,many
SAAGTGFGEQY,TRBJ2-7,TRBV20-1,many
SVGDRVVAGYT,TRBJ1-2,TRBV29-1,-
ASSLEGRWQAEAF,TRBJ1-1,TRBV7-9,few
SARDDTGSGNTIY,TRBJ1-3,TRBV20-1,few
ASSSGDIFLYEQY,TRBJ2-7,TRBV28,many
ASSSIAHTYEQY,TRBJ2-7,TRBV19,once